The 30 T cell receptor beta chains below were found in one sample sequenced in a study of T cell responses to AZD1222 COVID-19 vaccine. Some clones are missing from TCRdb's copy, which holds only in-frame ones; the method was immunoSEQ multiplex PCR. Here the sample spans about 140,000 clones, about 93% being singletons. Source: peripheral blood, taken on day 0 of AZD1222 vaccination. The receptors here all came from an adult in good health.

For this clone: One end of the junction is discordant with germline, which a read error may explain. The chain links TRBV6-5 to TRBJ2-7; 8 nucleotides line up with TRBD1. The CDR3 is 13 amino acids. The germline CDR1 and CDR2 sequences are MNHEY and SVGAGI. The CDR3 DNA reads as TGTGCCAGCACCCAGACAGGGGACGACTACGTAACATTC. This translates into CASTQTGDDYVTF.

This clone was counted a few times. The chain combines TRBV30 with TRBJ2-7, with D possibly TRBD1 on 5 matching bases. The CDR3 runs 11 residues. V shed 3 bases and J shed 6 bases, with 9 bases lying between them. CDR1 is GTSNPN and CDR2 is SVGIG in the germline V gene (reference sequence). This chain's CDR3 is CAWRVGVEQYF. The CDR3 nucleotides are TGTGCCTGGAGGGTAGGGGTCGAGCAGTACTTC.

This chain uses TRBV28 with TRBJ2-7; D gene unclear. The CDR3 totals 15 residues. Trimming took off 2 bases at V and 2 bases at J, with 13 bases between the two ends. The germline gives CDR1 MDHEN, CDR2 SYDVKM. CDR3 amino acids: CASSLPGSETYEQYF. The CDR3 DNA reads as TGTGCCAGCAGTTTACCCGGGTCCGAAACCTACGAGCAGTACTTC.

The chain couples TRBV2 to TRBJ2-1; tentatively, D is TRBD2 (6 bases). The CDR3 loop spans 14 amino acids. The V gene lost 6 bases and the J gene lost 2 bases, with 11 bases spanning the gap. CDR1 is SNHLY, CDR2 FYNNEI, per germline. CDR3 sequence: CASRGEETYNEQFF. The CDR3 region has the DNA TGTGCCAGCAGGGGGGAGGAGACCTACAATGAGCAGTTCTTC.

CDR3 amino acids: CASSPTRDYGYTF. The CDR3, as DNA: TGTGCCAGCAGCCCTACCCGAGACTATGGCTACACCTTC. This sequence joins TRBV7-9 and TRBJ1-2; D remains unclear. This CDR3 is built from 13 residues. V lost 5 bases to trimming and J lost 3 bases, with 10 bases between them. CDR1 and CDR2 (germline): SEHNR, FQNEAQ (reference sequence). Combining the CDR3 with reference TRBV7-9 and TRBJ1-2 gives the whole variable domain DTGVSQNPRHKITKRGQNVTFRCDPISEHNRLYWYRQTLGQGPEFLTYFQNEAQLEKSRLLSDRFSAERPKGSFSTLEIQRTEQGDSAMYLCASSPTRDYGYTFGSGTRLTVV.

The rearrangement joins TRBV5-1 to TRBJ1-4; 9 bases match TRBD1. The V gene end was trimmed by 4 bases and the J gene end by 6 bases; junction bases not matched to a gene: 4. This CDR3 has 14 residues. Per the germline V gene, CDR1 is SGHRS and CDR2 is YFSETQ. CDR3 nucleotide sequence: TGCGCCAGCAGCCGGGACAGGGAATATGAAAAACTGTTTTTT. Protein product: CASSRDREYEKLFF.

As for this clone: At one of its ends the junction is not consistent with the germline gene, which may arise from a read error. The V gene is TRBV7-7, the J gene TRBJ2-7, with a tentative D call TRBD1 (6 bases). CDR1 is SSHAT and CDR2 is FNYEAQ in the germline V gene (reference sequence). The CDR3 totals 13 residues. The CDR3 loop reads CASSSLGQYEQYF. DNA for the CDR3: TGTGCTAGCAGCTCCCTAGGACAGTACGAGCAGTACTTC. Filled out from reference TRBV7-7 and TRBJ2-7, the complete variable domain reads GAGVSQSPRYKVTKRGQDVTLRCDPISSHATLYWYQQALGQGPEFLTYFNYEAQPDKSGLPSDRFSAERPEGSISTLTIQRTEQRDSAMYRCASSSLGQYEQYFGPGTRLTVT.

The genes are TRBV5-1 and TRBJ2-5, with 7 positions matching TRBD2. Germline CDR1 SGHRS, CDR2 YFSETQ. There are 13 residues in the CDR3. Trimming removed 2 bases from V and 4 bases from J; junction bases left unmatched: 2. The CDR3 sequence is CASSFGGRETQYF. CDR3 coding DNA: TGCGCCAGCAGCTTCGGGGGGAGAGAGACCCAGTACTTC.

This clone was seen a single time. The genes are TRBV5-1 and TRBJ2-7; TRBD2 might be the D (7 bases). With 0 bases removed from V and 0 bases from J, the gap between germline ends came to 22 bases. Germline lookup yields CDR1 SGHRS and CDR2 YFSETQ. The CDR3 length is 19 residues. CDR3 coding DNA: TGCGCCAGCAGCTTGGCACGGGGGGCTAGCGGCTTGAGCTCCTACGAGCAGTACTTC. Its protein is CASSLARGASGLSSYEQYF.

The chain recombines TRBV15 with TRBJ1-2; D may be TRBD1 (6 bases). The CDR3 has 14 residues. Germline V gene sequence: CDR1 LNHNV, CDR2 YYDKDF (reference sequence). V was clipped by 3 bases and J by 8 bases, with 16 bases between them. The CDR3 DNA reads as TGTGCCACCAGCAGCCCGACAGGTTTGTTAGGCTACACCTTC. This gives the protein CATSSPTGLLGYTF.

V is TRBV7-8 and J is TRBJ1-4; D is ambiguous. V lost 1 base, J lost 8 bases, and 8 bases lay in between. Germline V gene data show CDR1 as SGHVS and CDR2 as FQNEAQ. The CDR3 covers 13 residues. CDR3 loop: CASSLVGGEKLFF. As DNA, the CDR3 is TGTGCCAGCAGCTTAGTGGGCGGGGAAAAACTGTTTTTT.

This chain connects TRBV7-3 to TRBJ1-1; D unresolved. The V and J ends lost 0 bases and 5 bases respectively, with 7 bases between them. Germline CDR1 is SGHTA and CDR2 is FQGTGA. The CDR3 sequence is 13 residues long. CDR3 loop: CASSLTGLTEAFF. The DNA of the CDR3 is TGTGCCAGCAGCTTAACTGGTTTAACTGAAGCTTTCTTT.

The gene calls are TRBV13 and TRBJ1-1, with unresolved D. CDR1 and CDR2 from the germline V gene are PRHDT and FYEKMQ (reference sequence). The CDR3 is 14 amino acids. Trimming cost V 4 bases and J 2 bases, with 11 bases left between them. The CDR3 region has the DNA TGTGCCAGCAGCTGGAGTCAGGCAAACACTGAAGCTTTCTTT. Amino acid sequence: CASSWSQANTEAFF.

The count of this clone is one. Other DNA sequences in this specimen translate into the identical CDR3. The genes are TRBV6-5 and TRBJ1-5; 10 bases map to TRBD1. The length of the CDR3 is 15 residues. Germline CDR1 and CDR2: MNHEY and SVGAGI. The trim removed 0 bases at V and 5 bases at J, leaving 1 base unmatched. In DNA, the CDR3 is TGTGCCAGCAGTTACTCGGGGACAGGGGATCAGCCCCAGCATTTT. Amino acid sequence: CASSYSGTGDQPQHF.

The CDR3: CASMSLGYGYTF. The CDR3 DNA reads TGTGCCAGCATGTCGCTCGGCTATGGCTACACCTTC. The chain employs TRBV25-1 and TRBJ1-2, with no clear D. The CDR3 consists of 12 residues. Germline values: CDR1 MGHDK, CDR2 SYGVNS. Deletions cut 7 bases from V and 4 bases from J, with 10 bases between.

The sample holds one count of this clone. The chain combines TRBV10-3 with TRBJ1-5, with D perhaps TRBD1 (5 bases). This CDR3 region has 12 residues. Trimming stripped 11 bases from V and 3 bases from J, with 11 bases between. Germline V lookup: CDR1 ENHRY, CDR2 SYGVKD. The CDR3 nucleotides read TGTGCCTCAGCGGGGGACAATCAGCCCCAGCATTTT. Protein product: CASAGDNQPQHF.

CDR3: CASSAVAGGGADTQYF. The CDR3 coding sequence is TGTGCCAGCAGCGCCGTAGCGGGAGGTGGCGCAGATACGCAGTATTTT. The chain uses TRBV9 and TRBJ2-3, with TRBD2 matching 10 bases. Germline V gene data show CDR1 as SGDLS and CDR2 as YYNGEE. With V trimmed by 3 bases and J by 4 bases, 8 bases remained unmatched. The CDR3 totals 16 residues.

The rearrangement joins TRBV6-5 to TRBJ2-7; the D is unclear. Trimming left V 2 bases short and J 5 bases short, with 7 bases between. The CDR3 is made up of 12 amino acids. Looked up from germline, CDR1 is MNHEY and CDR2 is SVGAGI. CDR3 DNA: TGTGCCAGCAGTTACAGCAGCCACGAGCAGTACTTC. Translation: CASSYSSHEQYF.

This chain uses TRBV29-1 with TRBJ1-2; D unresolved. Germline CDR1 SQVTM, CDR2 ANQGSEA. The CDR3 extends over 15 amino acids. Deletions cut 0 bases from V and 2 bases from J, with 13 bases between. CDR3 protein: CSVEDVGLENYGYTF. For the CDR3, the DNA is TGCAGCGTTGAAGATGTGGGCCTAGAGAACTATGGCTACACCTTC. The full variable domain, rest sourced from reference TRBV29-1 and TRBJ1-2, is SAVISQKPSRDICQRGTSLTIQCQVDSQVTMMFWYRQQPGQSLTLIATANQGSEATYESGFVIDKFPISRPNLTFSTLTVSNMSPEDSSIYLCSVEDVGLENYGYTFGSGTRLTVV.

This sequence joins TRBV1 and TRBJ2-5. TRBV1 has pseudogene status. The CDR3 runs to 13 residues. In DNA form, the CDR3 reads TGCACCAGCAGCCAAGATTCGGGGGCTCCCCAGTACTTC. This codes for CTSSQDSGAPQYF.

CDR3 coding DNA: TGTGCCAGCAGTCGGGGGGCGACTAATGAAAAACTGTTTTTT. It codes for CASSRGATNEKLFF. This chain uses TRBV27 with TRBJ1-4, with D possibly being TRBD1 (6 bases). Per germline, CDR1 MNHEY and CDR2 SMNVEV (reference sequence). V lost 5 bases to trimming and J lost 2 bases, with 9 bases between them. The CDR3 is 14 residues long.

The chain combines TRBV6-4 with TRBJ2-4; 7 bases are shared with TRBD2. J gave up 3 bases and V 2 bases, and 13 bases lay outside the gene matches. The CDR3 consists of 18 residues. The germline CDR1 and CDR2 sequences are MRHNA and SNTAGT. For the CDR3, the DNA is TGTGCCAGCAGTGACCCCTATGGGGGGGAGTGGGGCAAAAACATTCAGTACTTC. It translates to CASSDPYGGEWGKNIQYF.

This clone was seen only a few times. CDR3 DNA: TGCGCCAGCAGTGACCCCAGGGGCGGTAATCAGCCCCAGCATTTT. As protein: CASSDPRGGNQPQHF. The chain has TRBV10-2 and TRBJ1-5; TRBD1 might be the D (6 bases). V dropped 3 bases and J dropped 4 bases, with 13 bases sitting between them. There are 15 residues in the CDR3. Germline loops: CDR1 WSHSY, CDR2 SAAADI.

V and J are TRBV6-5 and TRBJ1-2; TRBD1 is a possible D gene (5 bases). V was shortened by 5 bases and J by 4 bases, with 11 bases between the two germline ends. Germline CDR1 is MNHEY and CDR2 is SVGAGI. This CDR3 contains 13 residues. As DNA, the CDR3 is TGTGCCAGCAGTACACCGACAGTCTATGGCTACACCTTC. As protein: CASSTPTVYGYTF.

Remarks on this clone: This sample also contains other DNA sequences that code for the same CDR3. The chain uses TRBV19 and TRBJ1-1; D possibly corresponds to TRBD1 (6 bases). V was cut by 5 bases and J by 1 base, with 8 bases left in between. The CDR3 covers 13 residues. Germline CDR1 LNHDA, CDR2 SQIVND (reference sequence). CDR3 residues: CASSSTGNTEAFF. The DNA for the CDR3 is TGTGCCAGTAGTTCGACAGGGAACACTGAAGCTTTCTTT.

The chain carries TRBV27 and TRBJ2-7; possible D gene TRBD2, 6 bases. Looked up from germline, CDR1 is MNHEY and CDR2 is SMNVEV (reference sequence). Trimming took 2 bases from V and 0 from J, leaving 14 bases between them. The CDR3 has 16 residues. This CDR3 is CASSLREEGSSYEQYF. The DNA of the CDR3 is TGTGCCAGCAGTTTAAGGGAGGAGGGAAGCTCCTACGAGCAGTACTTC.

J is TRBJ2-7 and V is TRBV7-6, with unresolved D. The V end was cut by 5 bases, the J end by 6 bases, with 23 bases between. This CDR3 region has 16 residues. Germline CDR1 reads SGHVS; CDR2 reads FNYEAQ. DNA of the CDR3: TGTGCCAGCAGCGAACGCGATGGGAAGGGCTCGGTCGAGCAGTACTTC. Translation: CASSERDGKGSVEQYF.

The gene calls are TRBV6-2 or TRBV6-3 and TRBJ2-5, with TRBD1 matching 8 bases. The CDR3 loop spans 14 amino acids. The V and J ends lost 0 bases and 4 bases, in that order; junction bases with no gene match: 1. Germline-derived CDR1 and CDR2 are MNHEY and SVGEGT. The CDR3 coding sequence is TGTGCCAGCAGTTACTCCGACAGGGGAGAGACCCAGTACTTC. Translating gives CASSYSDRGETQYF.

The chain has TRBV7-2 and TRBJ1-1; 7 bases fit TRBD1. The V and J ends lost 5 bases and 4 bases, in that order; junction bases with no gene match: 7. The germline V gene encodes CDR1 SGHTA and CDR2 FQGNSA. This CDR3 is 14 amino acids long. The CDR3, as DNA: TGTGCCAGCAGCATACAGGGGAGGATCACTGAAGCTTTCTTT. Its protein product is CASSIQGRITEAFF. Filled out from reference TRBV7-2 and TRBJ1-1, the complete variable domain reads GAGVSQSPSNKVTEKGKDVELRCDPISGHTALYWYRQSLGQGLEFLIYFQGNSAPDKSGLPSDRFSAERTGGSVSTLTIQRTQQEDSAVYLCASSIQGRITEAFFGQGTRLTVV.

V and J are TRBV9 and TRBJ2-3; 7 nucleotides agree with TRBD2. The germline gives CDR1 SGDLS, CDR2 YYNGEE. V gave up 7 bases and J gave up 0 bases; unmatched junction bases: 5. The CDR3 loop spans 14 amino acids. The CDR3 region has the DNA TGTGCCAGCGGGGTGCGGGGGAGCACAGATACGCAGTATTTT. Translating gives CASGVRGSTDTQYF.